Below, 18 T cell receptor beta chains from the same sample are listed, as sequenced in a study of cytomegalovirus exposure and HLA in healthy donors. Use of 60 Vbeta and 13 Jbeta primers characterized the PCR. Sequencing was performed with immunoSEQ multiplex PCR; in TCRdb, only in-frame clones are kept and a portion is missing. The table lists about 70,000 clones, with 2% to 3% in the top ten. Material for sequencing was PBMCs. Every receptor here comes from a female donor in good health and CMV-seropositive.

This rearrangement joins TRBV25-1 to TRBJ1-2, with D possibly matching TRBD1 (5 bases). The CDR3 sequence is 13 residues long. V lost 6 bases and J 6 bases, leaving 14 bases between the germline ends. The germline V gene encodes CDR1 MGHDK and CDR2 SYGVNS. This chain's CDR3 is CASRSGGDDGYTF. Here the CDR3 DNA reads TGTGCCAGCAGATCCGGGGGAGACGATGGCTACACCTTC.

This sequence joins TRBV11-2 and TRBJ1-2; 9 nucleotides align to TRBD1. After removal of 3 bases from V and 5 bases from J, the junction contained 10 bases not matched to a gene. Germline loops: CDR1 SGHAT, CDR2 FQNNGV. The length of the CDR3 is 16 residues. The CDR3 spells CASSLMTPGTGYGYTF. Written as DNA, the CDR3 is TGTGCCAGCAGCTTGATGACGCCAGGGACAGGGTATGGCTACACCTTC.

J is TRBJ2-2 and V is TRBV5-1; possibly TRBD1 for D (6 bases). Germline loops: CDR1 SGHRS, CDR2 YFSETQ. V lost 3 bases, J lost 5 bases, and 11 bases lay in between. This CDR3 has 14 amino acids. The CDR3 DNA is TGCGCCAGCAGCTACAGGGAAGGTACCGGGGAGCTGTTTTTT. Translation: CASSYREGTGELFF.

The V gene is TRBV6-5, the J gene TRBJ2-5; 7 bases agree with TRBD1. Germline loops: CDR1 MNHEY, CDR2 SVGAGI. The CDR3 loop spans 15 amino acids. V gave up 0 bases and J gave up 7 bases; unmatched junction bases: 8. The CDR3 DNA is TGTGCCAGCAGTTACTCAGGGGGCGGCCGATCGACCCAGTACTTC. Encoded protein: CASSYSGGGRSTQYF.

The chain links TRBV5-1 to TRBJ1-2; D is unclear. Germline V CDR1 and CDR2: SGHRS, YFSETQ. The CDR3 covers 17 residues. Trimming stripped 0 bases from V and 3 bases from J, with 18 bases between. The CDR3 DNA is TGCGCCAGCAGCTTGGCTTGGCTGCGAAGAGGCCACTATGGCTACACCTTC. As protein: CASSLAWLRRGHYGYTF. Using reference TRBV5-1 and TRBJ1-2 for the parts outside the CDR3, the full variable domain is KAGVTQTPRYLIKTRGQQVTLSCSPISGHRSVSWYQQTPGQGLQFLFEYFSETQRNKGNFPGRFSGRQFSNSRSEMNVSTLELGDSALYLCASSLAWLRRGHYGYTFGSGTRLTVV.

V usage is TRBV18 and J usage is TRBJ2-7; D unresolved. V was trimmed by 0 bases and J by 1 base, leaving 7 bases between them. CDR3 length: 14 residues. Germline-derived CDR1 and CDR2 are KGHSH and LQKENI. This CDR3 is CASSPPPGSYEQYF. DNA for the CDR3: TGTGCCAGCTCACCACCGCCAGGATCCTACGAGCAGTACTTC.

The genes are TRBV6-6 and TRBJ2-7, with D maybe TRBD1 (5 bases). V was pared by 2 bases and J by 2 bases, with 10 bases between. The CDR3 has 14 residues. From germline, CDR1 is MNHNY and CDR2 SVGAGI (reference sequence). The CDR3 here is CASSYPDRPYEQYF. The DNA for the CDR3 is TGTGCCAGCAGTTACCCAGACAGACCCTACGAGCAGTACTTC.

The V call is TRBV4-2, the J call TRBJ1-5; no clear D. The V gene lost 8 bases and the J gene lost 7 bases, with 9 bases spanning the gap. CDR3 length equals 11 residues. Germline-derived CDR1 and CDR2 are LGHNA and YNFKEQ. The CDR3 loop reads CASGNGQPQHF. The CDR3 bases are TGTGCCAGCGGAAACGGGCAGCCCCAGCATTTT.

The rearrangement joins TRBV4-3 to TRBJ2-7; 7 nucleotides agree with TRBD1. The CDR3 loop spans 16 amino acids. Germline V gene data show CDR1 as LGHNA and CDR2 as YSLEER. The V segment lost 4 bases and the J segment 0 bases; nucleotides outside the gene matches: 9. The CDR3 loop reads CASSPEIGQASYEQYF. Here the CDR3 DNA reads TGCGCCAGCAGCCCTGAGATCGGACAGGCCTCCTACGAGCAGTACTTC.

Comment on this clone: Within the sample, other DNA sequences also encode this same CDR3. CDR3 nucleotides: TGCGCCAGCAGCTTGGCTCAGGGAGGGAACACCGGGGAGCTGTTTTTT. Its translation: CASSLAQGGNTGELFF. The chain combines TRBV5-1 with TRBJ2-2; possibly TRBD2 for D (6 bases). V was cut by 0 bases and J by 1 base, with 10 bases left in between. The CDR3 consists of 16 residues. CDR1 and CDR2 (germline): SGHRS, YFSETQ. Complete variable domain (other parts from reference TRBV5-1 and TRBJ2-2): KAGVTQTPRYLIKTRGQQVTLSCSPISGHRSVSWYQQTPGQGLQFLFEYFSETQRNKGNFPGRFSGRQFSNSRSEMNVSTLELGDSALYLCASSLAQGGNTGELFFGEGSRLTVL.

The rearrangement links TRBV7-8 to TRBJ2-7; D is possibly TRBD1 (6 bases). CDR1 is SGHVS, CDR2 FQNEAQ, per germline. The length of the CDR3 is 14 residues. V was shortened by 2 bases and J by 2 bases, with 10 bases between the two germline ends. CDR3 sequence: CASSLSSGAYEQYF. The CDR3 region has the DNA TGTGCCAGCAGCTTATCTTCAGGGGCCTACGAGCAGTACTTC.

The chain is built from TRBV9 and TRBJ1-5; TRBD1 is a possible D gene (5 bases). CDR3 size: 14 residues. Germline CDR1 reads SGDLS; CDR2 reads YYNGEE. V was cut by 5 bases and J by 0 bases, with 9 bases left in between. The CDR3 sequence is CASRPRVSNQPQHF. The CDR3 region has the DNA TGTGCCAGCAGGCCCAGGGTTAGCAATCAGCCCCAGCATTTT.

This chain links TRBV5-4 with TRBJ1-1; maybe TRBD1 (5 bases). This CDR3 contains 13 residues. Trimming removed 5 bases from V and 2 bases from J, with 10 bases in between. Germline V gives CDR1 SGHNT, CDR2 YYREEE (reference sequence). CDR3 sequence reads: CASRPQGNTEAFF. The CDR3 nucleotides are TGTGCCAGCAGGCCGCAGGGTAACACTGAAGCTTTCTTT.

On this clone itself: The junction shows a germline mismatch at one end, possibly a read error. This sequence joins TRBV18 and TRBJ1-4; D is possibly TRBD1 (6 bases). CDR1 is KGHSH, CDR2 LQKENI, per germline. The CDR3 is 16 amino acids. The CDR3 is CASAPPTGTHNEKLFF. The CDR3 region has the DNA TGTGCCAGCGCACCACCGACCGGGACACATAATGAAAAACTGTTTTTT.

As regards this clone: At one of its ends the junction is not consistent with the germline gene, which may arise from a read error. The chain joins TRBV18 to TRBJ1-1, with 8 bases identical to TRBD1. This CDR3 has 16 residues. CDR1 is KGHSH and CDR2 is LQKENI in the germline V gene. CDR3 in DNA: TGTGCCAGCGCACCACCGGGACAGGCCCTTCGAACTGAAGCTTTCTTT. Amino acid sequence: CASAPPGQALRTEAFF. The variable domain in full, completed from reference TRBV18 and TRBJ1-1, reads NAGVMQNPRHLVRRRGQEARLRCSPMKGHSHVYWYRQLPEEGLKFMVYLQKENIIDESGMPKERFSAEFPKEGPSILRIQQVVRGDSAAYFCASAPPGQALRTEAFFGQGTRLTVV.

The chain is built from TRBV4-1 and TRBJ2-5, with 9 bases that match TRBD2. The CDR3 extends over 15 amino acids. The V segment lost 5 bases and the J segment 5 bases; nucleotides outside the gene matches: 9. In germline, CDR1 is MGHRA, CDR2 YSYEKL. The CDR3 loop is CASSTEHLAGETQYF. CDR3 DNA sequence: TGCGCCAGCAGCACCGAACACCTAGCGGGGGAGACCCAGTACTTC.

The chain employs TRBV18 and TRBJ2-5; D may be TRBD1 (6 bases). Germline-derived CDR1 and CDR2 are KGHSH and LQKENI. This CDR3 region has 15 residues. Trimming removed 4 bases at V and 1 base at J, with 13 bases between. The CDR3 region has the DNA TGTGCCAGCTCACTCACTGGACAGCCCCAAGAGACCCAGTACTTC. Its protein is CASSLTGQPQETQYF.

The CDR3 here is CSVAGTSDTYNEQFF. CDR3 in DNA: TGCAGCGTAGCCGGGACTAGCGATACCTACAATGAGCAGTTCTTC. J is TRBJ2-1 and V is TRBV29-1; 10 bases line up with TRBD2. V shed 6 bases and J 2 bases; nucleotides not matched to a gene: 7. The CDR3 totals 15 residues. From germline, CDR1 is SQVTM and CDR2 ANQGSEA.